This is a list of T cell receptor beta chains from one sample in a study of CD8 T cells in ankylosing spondylitis. TCRdb re-called the 5' RACE reads with MiXCR, one entry per CDR3 protein. The table includes roughly 180,000 distinct CDR3 sequences, more than 10% detected once. Sequencing input: blood, either unsorted or a sorted T cell fraction (not recorded which). The receptor source for this set is a male donor with ankylosing spondylitis or in good health (not recorded which). The CDR3 runs from the conserved cysteine through the conserved F or W. Each record gives: V gene, D gene, J gene, clone size, CDR3 protein, CDR3 DNA. D genes are given only for firm matches. Size is omitted from some rows. Given values are once, few, many or a class for expanded clones.

TRBV11-2	TRBD1	TRBJ1-4	few	CASSSGQGLEKLFF	TGTGCCAGCAGCTCGGGACAGGGCCTTGAAAAACTGTTTTTT
TRBV11-2	.	TRBJ2-7	.	CASSLSQRAKNEQYF	TGTGCCAGCAGCTTATCGCAGAGGGCCAAAAACGAGCAGTACTTC
TRBV11-2	.	TRBJ2-1	many	CASSLGAGSDNEQFF	TGTGCCAGCAGCCTTGGAGCAGGGTCGGATAATGAGCAGTTCTTC
TRBV5-1	.	TRBJ2-7	few	CASSQHGAYEQYF	TGCGCCAGCAGCCAACACGGCGCCTACGAGCAGTACTTC
TRBV7-6	TRBD1	TRBJ2-1	few	CASSSGQGINEQFF	TGTGCCAGCAGCTCGGGACAGGGGATAAATGAGCAGTTCTTC
TRBV29-1	TRBD2	TRBJ2-3	many	CSALAGGPQPQYF	TGCAGCGCATTAGCGGGGGGGCCCCAGCCGCAGTATTTT
TRBV5-1	TRBD2	TRBJ2-7	.	CASSLDSAGVGDSYEQYF	TGCGCCAGCAGCTTGGACTCAGCGGGGGTAGGGGACTCCTACGAGCAGTACTTC
TRBV4-1	.	TRBJ2-2	.	CASSPYLGGELFF	TGCGCCAGCAGCCCCTATCTTGGCGGGGAGCTGTTTTTT
TRBV4-1	TRBD2	TRBJ2-7	few	CASSQGAGGTFSYEQYF	TGCGCCAGCAGCCAAGGGGCGGGGGGGACCTTCTCCTACGAGCAGTACTTC
TRBV20-1	.	TRBJ2-3	once	CSASEGNTQYF	TGCAGTGCCTCCGAGGGTAATACGCAGTATTTT
TRBV29-1	TRBD1	TRBJ2-7	many	CSVTLDRGHEQYF	TGCAGCGTTACCCTCGACAGGGGCCACGAGCAGTACTTC